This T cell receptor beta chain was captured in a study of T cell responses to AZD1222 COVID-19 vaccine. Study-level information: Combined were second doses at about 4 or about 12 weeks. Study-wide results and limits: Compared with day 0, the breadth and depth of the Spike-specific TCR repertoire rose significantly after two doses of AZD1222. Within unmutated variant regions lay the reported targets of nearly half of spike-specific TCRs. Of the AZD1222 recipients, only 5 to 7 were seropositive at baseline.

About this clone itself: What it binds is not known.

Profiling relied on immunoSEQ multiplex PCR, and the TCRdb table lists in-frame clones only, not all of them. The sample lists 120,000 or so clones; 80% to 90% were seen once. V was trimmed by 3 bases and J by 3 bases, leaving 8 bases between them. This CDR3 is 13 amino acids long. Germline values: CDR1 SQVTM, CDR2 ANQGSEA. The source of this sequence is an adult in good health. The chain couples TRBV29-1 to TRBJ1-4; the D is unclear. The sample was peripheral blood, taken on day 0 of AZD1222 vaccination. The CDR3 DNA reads TGCAGCGTTGATCCAGGAGCTAATGAAAAACTGTTTTTT. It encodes CSVDPGANEKLFF.